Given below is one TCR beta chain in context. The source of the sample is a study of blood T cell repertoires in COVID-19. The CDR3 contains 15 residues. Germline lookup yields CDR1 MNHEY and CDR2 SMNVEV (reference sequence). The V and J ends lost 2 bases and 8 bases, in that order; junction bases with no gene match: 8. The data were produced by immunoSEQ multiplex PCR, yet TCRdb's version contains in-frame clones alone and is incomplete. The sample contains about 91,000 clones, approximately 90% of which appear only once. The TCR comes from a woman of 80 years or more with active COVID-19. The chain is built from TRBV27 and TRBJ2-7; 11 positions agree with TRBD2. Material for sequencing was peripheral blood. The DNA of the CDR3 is TGTGCCAGCAGTTTACGCACTAGCGGGAGTAGCAAGCAGTACTTC. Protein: CASSLRTSGSSKQYF.